Following are 11 T cell receptor beta chains from one sample sequenced in a study of blood T cell repertoires in COVID-19. Libraries were prepared by immunoSEQ multiplex PCR; TCRdb keeps only in-frame clonotypes and omits some of them. The data hold approximately 83,000 clones, with approximately 85% observed a single time. The sequenced sample was peripheral blood. These TCRs come from a man between 65 and 80 years old with acute or convalescent COVID-19.

This clone was detected only once. This chain links TRBV18 with TRBJ1-5; tentatively, D is TRBD1 (5 bases). The CDR3 contains 17 residues. Trimming took 5 bases from V and 1 from J, leaving 18 bases between them. Germline V CDR1 and CDR2: KGHSH, LQKENI. The chain's CDR3 is CASSSDTQVASNQPQHF. In DNA, the CDR3 is TGTGCCAGCTCATCAGACACACAGGTCGCAAGCAATCAGCCCCAGCATTTT.

V usage is TRBV9 and J usage is TRBJ2-2; 8 positions agree with TRBD1. Per the germline V gene, CDR1 is SGDLS and CDR2 is YYNGEE. V lost 6 bases, J lost 0 bases, and 4 bases stayed unmatched. CDR3 length: 15 residues. In DNA form, the CDR3 reads TGTGCCAGCACCCAGGGGGCCTCGAACACCGGGGAGCTGTTTTTT. Protein sequence: CASTQGASNTGELFF.

The gene calls are TRBV12-3 or TRBV12-4 and TRBJ2-3; D may be TRBD1 (6 bases). V lost 5 bases, J lost 6 bases, and 9 bases lay in between. This CDR3 comprises 12 residues. CDR3 protein: CASSHRVDTQYF. The DNA for the CDR3 is TGTGCCAGCAGTCACAGGGTTGATACGCAGTATTTT.

V and J are TRBV5-1 and TRBJ2-7, with D possibly being TRBD1 (6 bases). Per germline, CDR1 SGHRS and CDR2 YFSETQ. The V end lost 0 bases, the J end lost 5 bases, and 15 bases lay between the germline ends. The CDR3 is made up of 15 amino acids. The CDR3 nucleotides are TGCGCCAGCAGCTTGGCGGGTGGAGACAGGAACGAGCAGTACTTC. It yields the protein CASSLAGGDRNEQYF.

V is TRBV20-1 and J is TRBJ1-5; maybe TRBD1 (6 bases). The CDR3 is made up of 14 amino acids. Trimming cost V 3 bases and J 4 bases, with 13 bases left between them. In germline, CDR1 is DFQATT, CDR2 SNEGSKA (reference sequence). The DNA of the CDR3 is TGCAGTGCTAGTCCAAGACAGGATAATCAGCCCCAGCATTTT. It translates to CSASPRQDNQPQHF.

The chain uses TRBV7-2 and TRBJ2-4; 8 bases fit TRBD2. Germline trimming cut 6 bases from V and 4 bases from J; bases unmatched to any gene: 11. Germline V lookup: CDR1 SGHTA, CDR2 FQGNSA. The length of the CDR3 is 16 residues. In nucleotides, the CDR3 is TGTGCCAGCAGTCTTATACGGGGGGGAGTTAAAAACATTCAGTACTTC. This codes for CASSLIRGGVKNIQYF.

V and J are TRBV5-1 and TRBJ1-1; no definite D call. Trimming took 0 bases from V and 3 from J, leaving 12 bases between them. The CDR3 sequence is 15 residues long. CDR1 SGHRS and CDR2 YFSETQ come from the germline V gene. The CDR3 DNA reads as TGCGCCAGCAGCTTGGGGCAGGCGTTAGACACTGAAGCTTTCTTT. Its translation is CASSLGQALDTEAFF. Variable domain in full (rest from reference TRBV5-1 and TRBJ1-1): KAGVTQTPRYLIKTRGQQVTLSCSPISGHRSVSWYQQTPGQGLQFLFEYFSETQRNKGNFPGRFSGRQFSNSRSEMNVSTLELGDSALYLCASSLGQALDTEAFFGQGTRLTVV.

V is TRBV28 and J is TRBJ2-7; possible D gene TRBD2, 6 bases. The CDR3 has 15 amino acids. Germline CDR1 MDHEN, CDR2 SYDVKM. The ends were cut back, 6 bases at V and 3 bases at J, with 18 bases in the middle. CDR3 bases: TGTGCCAGCAGATCCCGCGCGGCGGGATTCTACGAGCAGTACTTC. It is translated as CASRSRAAGFYEQYF.

This clone was seen just once. V and J are TRBV12-3 or TRBV12-4 and TRBJ1-5, with 7 bases identical to TRBD1. V was pared by 5 bases and J by 5 bases, with 3 bases of the junction left unmatched. The CDR3 loop spans 13 amino acids. DNA for the CDR3: TGTGCCAGCAGTACACAGGGGCATCAGCCCCAGCATTTT. Its protein is CASSTQGHQPQHF.

The chain joins TRBV11-2 to TRBJ1-5, with D maybe TRBD1 (5 bases). The CDR3 contains 14 residues. In germline, CDR1 is SGHAT, CDR2 FQNNGV. Trimming removed 3 bases from V and 4 bases from J, with 10 bases in between. The CDR3 bases are TGTGCCAGCAGCTTTCCAGGGACTAATCAGCCCCAGCATTTT. Translation: CASSFPGTNQPQHF.

V usage is TRBV20-1 and J usage is TRBJ2-2, with 10 positions matching TRBD1. There are 15 residues in the CDR3. Losses at the gene ends were 3 bases for V and 6 bases for J; bases not matched to a gene: 7. Germline loops: CDR1 DFQATT, CDR2 SNEGSKA (reference sequence). The CDR3 reads CSASLGQGFSGELFF. The CDR3 nucleotides are TGCAGTGCTAGTTTGGGACAGGGGTTCTCCGGGGAGCTGTTTTTT.